This T cell receptor beta chain was retrieved from a study of T cell repertoires in cytomegalovirus infection. Study overall: Selected CMV epitopes included recently identified HLA-C-restricted ones as well as well-studied HLA-B-restricted ones. Public signatures in TCR beta pointed to CMV infection and matching HLA type. The study, taken as a whole, reports: Dominant in the ex vivo response were TCR beta clonotypes restricted by HLA-C and specific for CMV.

TCRdb analysed the reads with MiXCR anew, one entry per CDR3 protein. The sample consists of about a million distinct CDR3 sequences, 31% of them appearing once. On this clonotype itself: What it binds is not known.

The V gene's germline CDR1 is MNHEY and CDR2 SVGEGT. Trimming removed 7 bases from V and 11 bases from J, with 27 bases in between. The CDR3 contains 17 residues. Specimen: cultured CD8+ T cells from PBMCs, collected from culture after CMV antigen stimulation. This chain uses TRBV6-2 or TRBV6-3 with TRBJ2-6; either TRBD1 or TRBD2 may fit D (5 bases each). This TCR derives from a human donor in good health (CMV status not recorded). Some clones in this sample may be carry-over from other donors' samples. CDR3 DNA: TGTGCCAGCAACCCACTTATCAGAGCGCGCTGGGACGACGTCCTGACTTTC. It specifies CASNPLIRARWDDVLTF.